Shown below are 17 T cell receptor beta chains from a single sample sequenced in a study of cytomegalovirus exposure and HLA in healthy donors. Vbeta (60) and Jbeta (13) primers were used in the PCR. Some clones are missing from TCRdb's copy, which holds only in-frame ones; the method was immunoSEQ multiplex PCR. Among 250,000 to 300,000 clones listed, roughly 91% were seen once. Material: PBMCs. All receptors come from a girl aged 2 to 10 in good health and CMV-seronegative.

A single count supports this clone. One end of the junction fails to match germline, which may point to a read error. The J gene is TRBJ1-2, the V gene TRBV7-9; D remains ambiguous. CDR1 is SEHNR, CDR2 FQNEAQ, per germline (reference sequence). The CDR3 extends over 14 amino acids. The chain's CDR3 is CSSSFGSGEYGYTF. The CDR3 DNA reads TGTTCCAGCAGCTTCGGTTCCGGGGAATATGGCTACACCTTC.

This sequence joins TRBV23-1 and TRBJ2-1; 10 bases align to TRBD2. Being an ORF, TRBV23-1 has a function that is uncertain. V lost 3 bases to trimming and J lost 8 bases; unmatched junction nucleotides: 13. This CDR3 comprises 17 residues. CDR3 in DNA: TGCGCCAGCAGTCACGCAGGGTTGCTAGCGGGAGCCGATGAGCAGTTCTTC. Its translation is CASSHAGLLAGADEQFF.

The chain has TRBV29-1 and TRBJ2-5; TRBD2 matches 8 bases. CDR3 size: 17 residues. V shed 5 bases and J 4 bases; nucleotides not matched to a gene: 18. The germline gives CDR1 SQVTM, CDR2 ANQGSEA. DNA of the CDR3: TGCAGCGTTCCAACCCGAACGGGAGGGGGAGGGAGAGAGACCCAGTACTTC. Amino acids: CSVPTRTGGGGRETQYF.

The rearrangement uses TRBV28 and TRBJ2-3; 8 positions match TRBD2. There are 17 residues in the CDR3. V trimming: 1 base; J trimming: 0 bases; junction bases outside the gene matches: 6. CDR1 and CDR2 from the germline V gene are MDHEN and SYDVKM. The CDR3 nucleotides are TGTGCCAGCAGTTTATTCAGCGGGAGCCGTAGCACAGATACGCAGTATTTT. This sequence encodes CASSLFSGSRSTDTQYF.

The chain is built from TRBV9 and TRBJ2-1; 7 nucleotides line up with TRBD2. V was pared by 0 bases and J by 2 bases, with 8 bases of the junction left unmatched. CDR1 is SGDLS and CDR2 is YYNGEE in the germline V gene. CDR3 length: 17 residues. CDR3 region: CASSVGVGGTTYNEQFF. The CDR3, as DNA: TGTGCCAGCAGCGTAGGGGTCGGGGGGACGACCTACAATGAGCAGTTCTTC.

This chain connects TRBV6-6 to TRBJ2-5; unclear D gene. The germline V and J ends were trimmed by 8 bases and 5 bases, with 9 bases remaining between them. The CDR3 runs to 11 residues. Germline CDR1 and CDR2: MNHNY and SVGAGI (reference sequence). CDR3 sequence: CASRQWETQYF. The DNA of the CDR3 is TGTGCCAGCCGACAATGGGAGACCCAGTACTTC.

The CDR3 DNA is TGTGCCAGCAGTGCAGGGCTCTATGGCTACACCTTC. Translated: CASSAGLYGYTF. The chain carries TRBV25-1 and TRBJ1-2; the D gene is possibly TRBD1 (5 bases). V shed 4 bases and J shed 4 bases, with 7 bases lying between them. Germline V gives CDR1 MGHDK, CDR2 SYGVNS. The CDR3 length is 12 residues.

CDR3 protein: CASAPSTNEQYF. The CDR3, as DNA: TGTGCCAGCGCTCCCTCCACCAACGAGCAGTACTTC. The chain is built from TRBV6-5 and TRBJ2-5; D remains ambiguous. The end of the DNA fits TRBJ2-7 better, so the J call may be wrong. CDR3 size: 12 residues. Germline-derived CDR1 and CDR2 are MNHEY and SVGAGI.

This rearrangement joins TRBV7-8 to TRBJ1-2, with no clear D. Germline V CDR1 and CDR2: SGHVS, FQNEAQ. V shed 5 bases and J shed 0 bases, with 10 bases lying between them. The CDR3 runs 14 residues. The CDR3 is CASSPSETNYGYTF. The CDR3 DNA reads as TGTGCCAGCAGCCCTAGCGAAACTAACTATGGCTACACCTTC. Drawing the rest from reference TRBV7-8 and TRBJ1-2, the complete variable domain is GAGVSQSPRYKVAKRGQDVALRCDPISGHVSLFWYQQALGQGPEFLTYFQNEAQLDKSGLPSDRFFAERPEGSVSTLKIQRTQQEDSAVYLCASSPSETNYGYTFGSGTRLTVV.

The chain's CDR3 is CASSTLAGGWGEQFF. CDR3 coding DNA: TGTGCCAGCAGCACACTGGCGGGAGGTTGGGGCGAGCAGTTCTTC. The chain joins TRBV27 to TRBJ2-1; 8 nucleotides match TRBD2. Trimming took 6 bases from V and 10 from J; bases not matched to a gene: 14. Germline V gives CDR1 MNHEY, CDR2 SMNVEV (reference sequence). This CDR3 region has 15 residues.

This rearrangement joins TRBV7-9 to TRBJ2-1; D is unclear. In germline, CDR1 is SEHNR, CDR2 FQNEAQ (reference sequence). The CDR3 spans 15 residues. The V end lost 3 bases, the J end lost 7 bases, and 16 bases lay between the germline ends. CDR3 region: CASSLSEERSNEQFF. As DNA, the CDR3 is TGTGCCAGCAGCTTGAGCGAAGAGAGGTCTAATGAGCAGTTCTTC.

The chain links TRBV6-5 to TRBJ1-3; D is unresolved. Deletions cut 5 bases from V and 1 base from J, with 6 bases between. The CDR3 is 13 amino acids. The germline V gene encodes CDR1 MNHEY and CDR2 SVGAGI. CDR3 bases: TGTGCCAGCAGTGAAGCTTCTGGAAACACCATATATTTT. It translates to CASSEASGNTIYF.

V is TRBV5-4 and J is TRBJ2-7; D might be TRBD1 (6 bases). CDR1 is SGHNT, CDR2 YYREEE, per germline (reference sequence). The CDR3 is 12 residues long. Trimming left V 0 bases short and J 6 bases short, with 7 bases between. CDR3 loop: CASSLGQVEQYF. Written as DNA, the CDR3 is TGTGCCAGCAGCTTGGGACAGGTCGAGCAGTACTTC.

The chain's CDR3 is CASSLLGQTTNGYTF. CDR3 in DNA: TGTGCCAGCAGCCTTCTAGGACAGACTACAAATGGCTACACCTTC. This chain links TRBV5-4 with TRBJ1-2; a possible D gene is TRBD1 (6 bases). Germline CDR1 is SGHNT and CDR2 is YYREEE (reference sequence). The germline V and J ends were trimmed by 4 bases and 6 bases, with 19 bases remaining between them. The CDR3 sequence is 15 residues long. The variable domain in full, with the rest retrieved from reference TRBV5-4 and TRBJ1-2, is ETGVTQSPTHLIKTRGQQVTLRCSSQSGHNTVSWYQQALGQGPQFIFQYYREEENGRGNFPPRFSGLQFPNYSSELNVNALELDDSALYLCASSLLGQTTNGYTFGSGTRLTVV.

The chain carries TRBV9 and TRBJ2-2, with D maybe TRBD1 (7 bases). The CDR3 has 14 amino acids. V was clipped by 4 bases and J by 4 bases, with 11 bases between them. Germline-derived CDR1 and CDR2 are SGDLS and YYNGEE. The DNA of the CDR3 is TGTGCCAGCAGCCAGCAGGGGGGCACCGGGGAGCTGTTTTTT. This translates into CASSQQGGTGELFF.

This chain links TRBV5-4 with TRBJ2-7; D is possibly TRBD2 (6 bases). This CDR3 comprises 12 residues. Germline CDR1 is SGHNT and CDR2 is YYREEE (reference sequence). Trimming left V 3 bases short and J 3 bases short, with 7 bases between. CDR3: CASSSGLYEQYF. In DNA, the CDR3 is TGTGCCAGCAGCTCGGGACTCTACGAGCAGTACTTC.

This clone has a single count. The chain uses TRBV27 and TRBJ2-3; 9 nucleotides match TRBD1. Germline V gives CDR1 MNHEY, CDR2 SMNVEV (reference sequence). The V segment lost 3 bases and the J segment 5 bases; nucleotides outside the gene matches: 6. The CDR3 runs 15 residues. The CDR3 sequence is CASSLAGTGLDTQYF. The CDR3 DNA reads TGTGCCAGCAGTTTGGCCGGGACAGGGTTAGATACGCAGTATTTT.